This T cell receptor (beta chain) appears in the sequencing data of a study of Ad26.COV2.S vaccination and SARS-CoV-2 variants. Study-wide background: Trial arm assignment for the donor was COV1001 Ad26.COV2.S. Intramuscularly, Ad26.COV2.S was given either once or twice, 56 days apart.

Clones were read by immunoSEQ multiplex PCR, and TCRdb kept only the in-frame ones, dropping some. Of roughly 500,000 clones listed, around 90% are singletons. Trimming took 3 bases from V and 10 from J; bases not matched to a gene: 3. The CDR3 length is 14 residues. The germline V gene encodes CDR1 LGHDT and CDR2 YNNKEL (reference sequence). This clone has only a few counts. The antigen is undetermined. Study-wide findings and caveats: Non-spike TCR breadth showed similarity between vaccine and placebo recipients.

The treatment was: over 15 received Ad26.COV2.S at low or high dose, single or two shots; several received placebo; per-sample allocation not given. At day 63 after the first vaccine or placebo injection, samples were drawn. The sequencing here drew on peripheral blood, taken in a trial of Ad26.COV2.S vaccine versus placebo. The chain uses TRBV3-1 (or the pseudogene TRBV3-2) and TRBJ1-6, with 10 bases matching TRBD1. The receptor comes from a person between 18 and 60 years old who received the Ad26.COV2.S COVID-19 vaccine or a placebo. The CDR3 DNA is TGTGCCAGCAGCCAGACAGGGGGCGAATCACCCCTCCACTTT. Translating gives CASSQTGGESPLHF.